This TCR beta chain is drawn from a study of T cell changes during pregnancy in multiple sclerosis. Sequencing used immunoSEQ multiplex PCR; TCRdb keeps in-frame clones, though not all of them. The sample gives 65,000 to 85,000 clones, about 90% of which show up once; more than 1.1% is in the top ten. V gave up 4 bases and J gave up 0 bases, with 10 bases separating them. This CDR3 spans 14 amino acids. From germline, CDR1 is GTSNPN and CDR2 SVGIG (reference sequence). The rearrangement links TRBV30 to TRBJ1-3, with D possibly matching TRBD1 (5 bases). This specimen consisted of peripheral blood, obtained after pregnancy. The TCR sequence derives from a female donor with multiple sclerosis, enrolled in a pregnancy study. For the CDR3, the DNA is TGTGCCTGGATGGCCGGACACTCTGGAAACACCATATATTTT. It encodes CAWMAGHSGNTIYF.